Shown below are 12 T cell receptor beta chains from a single sample sequenced in a study of response to subunit inactivated influenza vaccine. TCRdb independently ran MiXCR on the RT-PCR reads; one entry per CDR3 protein. The data hold roughly 700,000 distinct CDR3 sequences, with approximately 15% observed a single time. The sequenced sample was PBMCs from blood, obtained less than 15 days before vaccination. All receptors come from a man aged 45-65 years who received an inactivated influenza vaccine.

This clonotype was counted once. The V gene is TRBV2, the J gene TRBJ2-1; 14 positions agree with TRBD2. This CDR3 has 19 residues. In germline, CDR1 is SNHLY, CDR2 FYNNEI. The ends lost 11 bases at V and 0 bases at J; junction bases unmatched: 15. This CDR3 reads CAFSSGTSGGVGSYNEQFF. CDR3 in DNA: TGTGCCTTCAGTTCCGGGACTAGCGGGGGAGTAGGCTCCTACAATGAGCAGTTCTTC.

Regarding this clonotype: A clone one base away is much larger, so this may be a read error. The rearrangement joins TRBV3-1 to TRBJ2-2, with D possibly TRBD1 on 6 matching bases. The CDR3 runs to 14 residues. Per the germline V gene, CDR1 is LGHDT and CDR2 is YNNKEL (reference sequence). The CDR3: CASRQDAGAGELFF. The CDR3 coding sequence is TGTGCCAGCCGCCAAGATGCAGGGGCCGGGGAGCTGTTTTTT.

The chain uses TRBV30 and TRBJ1-1; D is uncertain. Between the trimmed V and J ends, which lost 2 bases and 7 bases, there was a span of 8 bases. Germline V lookup: CDR1 GTSNPN, CDR2 SVGIG (reference sequence). The length of the CDR3 is 11 residues. CDR3 amino acids: CAWSRSVEAFF. The CDR3 DNA sequence: TGTGCCTGGAGTAGATCGGTTGAAGCTTTCTTT.

In this sample, this clonotype turned up a few times. The chain joins TRBV10-2 to TRBJ2-7; a possible D gene is TRBD1 (5 bases). The CDR3 spans 15 residues. Germline V CDR1 and CDR2: WSHSY, SAAADI. The germline V and J ends were trimmed by 0 bases and 4 bases, with 13 bases remaining between them. This CDR3 is CASSESVGLAYEQYF. In nucleotides, the CDR3 is TGCGCCAGCAGTGAGTCGGTGGGGCTCGCATACGAGCAGTACTTC.

The chain links TRBV5-1 to TRBJ2-1; 8 nucleotides agree with TRBD2. V gave up 0 bases and J gave up 8 bases; unmatched junction bases: 10. The CDR3 has 16 amino acids. Germline CDR1 is SGHRS and CDR2 is YFSETQ. The CDR3 protein is CASSLVQAGVGDEQFF. The CDR3 DNA is TGCGCCAGCAGCTTGGTCCAAGCGGGAGTAGGGGATGAGCAGTTCTTC.

This rearrangement joins TRBV2 to TRBJ2-5, with D possibly matching TRBD2 (5 bases). CDR1 and CDR2 (germline): SNHLY, FYNNEI. The V gene lost 6 bases and the J gene lost 5 bases, with 10 bases spanning the gap. The CDR3 runs to 12 residues. CDR3 amino acids: CASRLGLETQYF. The DNA of the CDR3 is TGTGCCAGCAGACTAGGGTTGGAGACCCAGTACTTC.

This clonotype has just a few counts. The chain has TRBV7-2 and TRBJ2-5; D might be TRBD1 (5 bases). Trimming took off 6 bases at V and 2 bases at J, with 19 bases between the two ends. The V gene's germline CDR1 is SGHTA and CDR2 FQGNSA. CDR3 length: 16 amino acids. The CDR3 region has the DNA TGTGCCAGCAGTCTTACAGCCGCAGGGCCGCAAGAGACCCAGTACTTC. Protein: CASSLTAAGPQETQYF.

This clonotype was observed a handful of times. The rearrangement links TRBV30 to TRBJ2-7; 8 positions agree with TRBD2. This CDR3 has 13 amino acids. From germline, CDR1 is GTSNPN and CDR2 SVGIG (reference sequence). Trimming cost V 1 base and J 5 bases; bases outside gene matches: 4. CDR3 in DNA: TGTGCCTGGAGTGCCGGGAGGGCCAACGAGCAGTACTTC. Protein sequence: CAWSAGRANEQYF.

This chain connects TRBV5-1 to TRBJ1-3; D unclear. Germline V gene sequence: CDR1 SGHRS, CDR2 YFSETQ. Trimming left V 0 bases short and J 0 bases short, with 7 bases between. The length of the CDR3 is 15 residues. The DNA of the CDR3 is TGCGCCAGCAGCTTGGATGCCAACTCTGGAAACACCATATATTTT. Translated, it gives CASSLDANSGNTIYF.

V usage is TRBV11-2 and J usage is TRBJ2-3, with 7 bases identical to TRBD1. J gave up 2 bases and V 4 bases, and 3 bases lay outside the gene matches. Germline-derived CDR1 and CDR2 are SGHAT and FQNNGV. This CDR3 is 14 amino acids long. The CDR3 nucleotides are TGTGCCAGCAGCTGGGGACAGCCCACAGATACGCAGTATTTT. Protein sequence: CASSWGQPTDTQYF.

This clonotype was seen more than once but under ten times. The chain couples TRBV25-1 to TRBJ2-1; TRBD2 matches 16 bases. The CDR3 runs to 22 residues. J was trimmed by 8 bases and V by 6 bases; bases with no gene match: 25. The germline V gene has CDR1 MGHDK and CDR2 SYGVNS. In DNA form, the CDR3 reads TGTGCCAGCAGGCCTAGGTTGGGCTCCGGGACTAGCGGGAGGGTTGGCCGTGATGAGCAGTTCTTC. Its translation is CASRPRLGSGTSGRVGRDEQFF.

Only a few counts were recorded for this clonotype. The chain combines TRBV15 with TRBJ2-1, with 7 positions matching TRBD1. V shed 1 base and J 3 bases; nucleotides not matched to a gene: 12. The CDR3 runs to 18 residues. In germline, CDR1 is LNHNV, CDR2 YYDKDF (reference sequence). The CDR3 nucleotides are TGTGCCACCAGCAGAGCCCCCGACAGGGTCCGCATCTACAATGAGCAGTTCTTC. This codes for CATSRAPDRVRIYNEQFF.